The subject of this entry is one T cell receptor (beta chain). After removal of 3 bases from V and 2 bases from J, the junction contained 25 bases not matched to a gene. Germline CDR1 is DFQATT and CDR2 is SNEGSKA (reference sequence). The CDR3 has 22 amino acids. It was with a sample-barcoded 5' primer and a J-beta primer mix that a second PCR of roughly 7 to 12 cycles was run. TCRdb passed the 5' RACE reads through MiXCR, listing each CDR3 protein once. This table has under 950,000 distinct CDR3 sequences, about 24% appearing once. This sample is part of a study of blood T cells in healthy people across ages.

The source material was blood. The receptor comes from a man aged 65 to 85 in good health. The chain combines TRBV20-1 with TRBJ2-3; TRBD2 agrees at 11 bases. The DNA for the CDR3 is TGCAGTGCTAGCGGGGGCGTCGTCGCTGAGTCGGGGACTAGCGGATTCACAGATACGCAGTATTTT. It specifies CSASGGVVAESGTSGFTDTQYF.